This TCR beta chain was observed in a study of cytomegalovirus exposure and HLA in healthy donors. Amplification used 60 Vbeta primers and 13 Jbeta primers. Using immunoSEQ multiplex PCR, the repertoire was profiled, and TCRdb retains in-frame clones only, with some absent. The sample shows some 220,000 clones, around four fifths of them seen only once. This TCR derives from a woman aged 60 to 75 in good health and CMV-seropositive. What was sequenced was PBMCs.

As DNA, the CDR3 is TGCGCCAGCAGTGCACAGGCAACGAACACTGAAGCTTTCTTT. Its protein is CASSAQATNTEAFF. The rearrangement uses TRBV10-1 and TRBJ1-1, with TRBD1 as a possible D gene (5 bases). The CDR3 consists of 14 residues. Germline CDR1 WNHNN, CDR2 SYGVQD (reference sequence). The V gene lost 4 bases and the J gene lost 1 base, with 10 bases spanning the gap.